Following are 21 T cell receptor beta chains from one sample sequenced in a study of shared clonotypes between healthy human individuals. Only in-frame clones appear in the TCRdb table, and some are missing; sequencing was by immunoSEQ multiplex PCR. The sample lists some 500,000 clones; 75% to 80% were seen once. Source material: PBMCs. Receptors originate from a woman aged 40 to 49 in good health. Some clones in this sample may be carry-over from other donors' samples.

The chain joins TRBV9 to TRBJ2-1, with a possible D match to TRBD1 (6 bases). The CDR3 has 14 residues. Germline V lookup: CDR1 SGDLS, CDR2 YYNGEE. Trimming left V 3 bases short and J 8 bases short, with 15 bases between. CDR3 bases: TGTGCCAGCAGCGCGGAACAGGGTTGGGATGAGCAGTTCTTC. This translates into CASSAEQGWDEQFF.

The rearrangement joins TRBV4-3 to TRBJ1-2; 8 bases are shared with TRBD1. The germline gives CDR1 LGHNA, CDR2 YSLEER. This CDR3 has 14 residues. The V gene end was trimmed by 3 bases and the J gene end by 3 bases; junction bases not matched to a gene: 3. The CDR3 sequence is CASSQRDRYYGYTF. DNA for the CDR3: TGCGCCAGCAGCCAGAGGGACAGGTACTATGGCTACACCTTC.

The rearrangement uses TRBV5-1 and TRBJ2-5; D possibly corresponds to TRBD2 (6 bases). The CDR3 contains 14 residues. V lost 2 bases to trimming and J lost 3 bases, with 11 bases between them. Germline values: CDR1 SGHRS, CDR2 YFSETQ. The CDR3 DNA reads as TGCGCCAGCAGCTTTGCCGGAGGGGAAGAGACCCAGTACTTC. Its translation: CASSFAGGEETQYF.

The V and J genes are TRBV9 and TRBJ2-6; no clear D gene. The germline V and J ends were trimmed by 4 bases and 2 bases, with 10 bases remaining between them. The germline V gene has CDR1 SGDLS and CDR2 YYNGEE. There are 15 residues in the CDR3. Written as DNA, the CDR3 is TGTGCCAGCAGCCCCCTCCAAGCTGGGGCCAACGTCCTGACTTTC. Translated, it gives CASSPLQAGANVLTF.

The chain combines TRBV15 with TRBJ2-1; no clear D gene. Germline V CDR1 and CDR2: LNHNV, YYDKDF (reference sequence). The germline V and J ends were trimmed by 5 bases and 7 bases, with 9 bases remaining between them. The CDR3 totals 12 residues. CDR3 residues: CATSFRWNEQFF. CDR3 in DNA: TGTGCCACCAGCTTCCGATGGAATGAGCAGTTCTTC.

In this sample, this clone turned up once. The gene calls are TRBV7-3 and TRBJ2-7; D ambiguous. Between the trimmed V and J ends, which lost 1 base and 1 base, there was a span of 11 bases. This CDR3 comprises 15 residues. CDR1 SGHTA and CDR2 FQGTGA come from the germline V gene. The CDR3 DNA reads TGTGCCAGCAGCTTAAGCCGGAACCCTTCCTACGAGCAGTACTTC. The encoded protein is CASSLSRNPSYEQYF.

The chain links TRBV27 to TRBJ2-3; D gene uncertain. In germline, CDR1 is MNHEY, CDR2 SMNVEV (reference sequence). Trimming removed 1 base at V and 2 bases at J, with 4 bases between. CDR3 length equals 13 residues. The CDR3, as DNA: TGTGCCAGCAGTTTATACCACACAGATACGCAGTATTTT. Protein sequence: CASSLYHTDTQYF.

The rearrangement joins TRBV19 to TRBJ2-7; D is undetermined. Trimming shortened V by 1 base and J by 7 bases, and 14 bases separated the two germline ends. The CDR3 length is 14 residues. Germline V CDR1 and CDR2: LNHDA, SQIVND (reference sequence). In nucleotides, the CDR3 is TGTGCCAGTAGTATAGCCCCCCCTGGCTTGGAGCAGTACTTC. It specifies CASSIAPPGLEQYF.

This clone was found a few times. V gene TRBV29-1 combines with J gene TRBJ2-3, with TRBD2 matching over 10 bases. Germline V lookup: CDR1 SQVTM, CDR2 ANQGSEA. The CDR3 totals 16 residues. Unmatched junction bases numbered 11, after V lost 3 bases and J lost 5 bases. The CDR3 DNA reads as TGCAGCGTTGACCTCCCGACTAGCGGGTCCGGAGATACGCAGTATTTT. Residues: CSVDLPTSGSGDTQYF.

The V call is TRBV11-2, the J call TRBJ2-1, with TRBD2 matching 7 bases. CDR1 and CDR2 (germline): SGHAT, FQNNGV. Trimming at V came to 11 bases and at J to 7 bases, leaving 14 bases not matched to a gene. The CDR3 extends over 14 amino acids. CDR3 DNA sequence: TGTGCCTCCCGAGGGTGGCGGGGGTCGAATGAGCAGTTCTTC. Protein sequence: CASRGWRGSNEQFF.

This clone was detected many times. The chain carries TRBV30 and TRBJ2-7, with TRBD1 matching 10 bases. The V segment lost 7 bases and the J segment 2 bases; nucleotides outside the gene matches: 2. This CDR3 region has 12 residues. Germline V gene sequence: CDR1 GTSNPN, CDR2 SVGIG (reference sequence). DNA of the CDR3: TGTGCCTCGGGACAGGGGCCCTACGAGCAGTACTTC. Amino acid sequence: CASGQGPYEQYF.

The chain couples TRBV7-3 to TRBJ2-3; D not resolved. The ends were cut back, 5 bases at V and 4 bases at J, with 19 bases in the middle. The CDR3 length is 16 residues. CDR1 is SGHTA and CDR2 is FQGTGA in the germline V gene. The CDR3 reads CASSPGGGSTPDTQYF. CDR3 nucleotides: TGTGCCAGCAGCCCAGGTGGCGGCTCGACTCCAGATACGCAGTATTTT.

This clone appeared a few times. Likely a read error: the CDR3 ends without its conserved phenylalanine or tryptophan. The DNA is left out, because the CDR3 cannot be placed on it with certainty; the CDR3 is given as TCRdb lists it. The sample contains more than one DNA sequence encoding this CDR3. The CDR3 protein is CASRQTGQGAPLK. This chain links TRBV28 with TRBJ1-2; the table's D call of TRBD1 was not tested on the DNA. Ends included, the CDR3 has 13 residues. The germline gives CDR1 MDHEN, CDR2 SYDVKM.

The count of this clone is one. The chain has TRBV7-6 and TRBJ1-4; D gene unclear. V lost 1 base, J lost 5 bases, and 20 bases lay in between. The germline V gene encodes CDR1 SGHVS and CDR2 FNYEAQ. The CDR3 covers 18 residues. This chain's CDR3 is CASSLVAGLRPGNEKLFF. CDR3 DNA: TGTGCCAGCAGCTTAGTTGCCGGCCTGAGGCCTGGGAATGAAAAACTGTTTTTT.

The sample holds a few counts of this clone. V and J are TRBV12-1 and TRBJ2-6; TRBD1 is the table's D call, not checked against the DNA. TRBV12-1 is noted as a pseudogene. The CDR3 length is 15 residues. The CDR3 is CASSWADSGANVLTF. The CDR3 nucleotides are TGTGCCAGCAGCTGGGCCGACTCTGGGGCCAACGTCCTGACTTTC.

J is TRBJ2-1 and V is TRBV7-2; D may be TRBD2 (5 bases). The CDR3 is 14 residues long. The germline CDR1 and CDR2 sequences are SGHTA and FQGNSA. The ends were cut back, 1 base at V and 7 bases at J, with 11 bases in the middle. This CDR3 reads CASSLELVGNEQFF. Written as DNA, the CDR3 is TGTGCCAGCAGCTTAGAACTAGTAGGAAATGAGCAGTTCTTC. Complete variable domain (other parts from reference TRBV7-2 and TRBJ2-1): GAGVSQSPSNKVTEKGKDVELRCDPISGHTALYWYRQSLGQGLEFLIYFQGNSAPDKSGLPSDRFSAERTGGSVSTLTIQRTQQEDSAVYLCASSLELVGNEQFFGPGTRLTVL.

This clone was found once. CDR3 sequence: CASSLTGTGWSNEQFF. CDR3 in DNA: TGTGCCAGCAGCTTAACCGGGACAGGGTGGTCCAATGAGCAGTTCTTC. The chain combines TRBV7-3 with TRBJ2-1; TRBD1 aligns across 9 bases. Looked up from germline, CDR1 is SGHTA and CDR2 is FQGTGA. This CDR3 has 16 residues. The junction had 6 bases not matched to a gene; V was cut back by 0 bases and J by 6 bases.

This clone was found a few times. Given a far larger clone just one base away, this is likely a sequencing read error. The chain links TRBV4-2 to TRBJ2-7; 9 positions agree with TRBD2. This CDR3 comprises 17 residues. The germline V gene has CDR1 LGHNA and CDR2 YNFKEQ. The CDR3 region has the DNA TGTGCCAGCAGCCTAACGATACCTAGCGGGACCTCCTACGAGCGGTACTTC. This encodes CASSLTIPSGTSYERYF.

The V and J genes are TRBV19 and TRBJ1-2, with D perhaps TRBD1 (5 bases). Germline loops: CDR1 LNHDA, CDR2 SQIVND (reference sequence). This CDR3 spans 13 amino acids. Trimming removed 6 bases from V and 4 bases from J, with 12 bases in between. CDR3 amino acids: CASSVAGPYGYTF. CDR3 in DNA: TGTGCCAGTAGCGTGGCAGGGCCCTATGGCTACACCTTC.

In the case of this clone: An end of the junction differs from the germline gene, which may be a read error. This chain uses TRBV2 with TRBJ2-7; no clear D. The CDR3 extends over 15 amino acids. Germline CDR1 SNHLY, CDR2 FYNNEI. In DNA form, the CDR3 reads TGTGCCAGCAACCCCCCCCAACGCCCTTTTGGAAGTATGGGCTTC. Translating it yields CASNPPQRPFGSMGF.

The rearrangement uses TRBV11-2 and TRBJ1-1, with 10 bases matching TRBD1. The V and J ends lost 3 bases and 5 bases, in that order; junction bases with no gene match: 15. The CDR3 extends over 18 amino acids. The germline gives CDR1 SGHAT, CDR2 FQNNGV. The CDR3 protein is CASSFRRYTGQGLTEAFF. The CDR3 DNA reads TGTGCCAGCAGCTTCCGGCGATATACGGGACAGGGGCTAACTGAAGCTTTCTTT. The full variable domain, in which reference TRBV11-2 and TRBJ1-1 provide the parts outside the CDR3, is EAGVAQSPRYKIIEKRQSVAFWCNPISGHATLYWYQQILGQGPKLLIQFQNNGVVDDSQLPKDRFSAERLKGVDSTLKIQPAKLEDSAVYLCASSFRRYTGQGLTEAFFGQGTRLTVV.